This entry features one T cell receptor (beta chain) sequence. The sample originates from a study of CD8 T cells in Susac syndrome. Isolation of CD8+ and CD4+ T cells was performed negatively, whereas enrichment of TEMRA cells was done by FACS. Reverse transcription of about 0.5 to 1 ug RNA used random hexamers. MiXCR, applied by TCRdb to the immunoSEQ multiplex PCR reads, yields one record per CDR3 protein. Here the sample spans some 260,000 distinct CDR3 sequences, approximately 84% being singletons. The CDR3 loop spans 14 amino acids. Germline V gene lookup returns CDR1 SGHVS and CDR2 FNYEAQ. Trimming took 5 bases from V and 9 from J; bases not matched to a gene: 10.

The chain couples TRBV7-6 to TRBJ2-1; 7 nucleotides line up with TRBD1. The sample consisted of CD8+ T cells from PBMCs. This TCR was sampled from a human donor with multiple sclerosis. This CDR3 is CASSTRQGGIEQFF. CDR3 in DNA: TGTGCCAGCAGCACCCGACAGGGTGGTATTGAGCAGTTCTTC.